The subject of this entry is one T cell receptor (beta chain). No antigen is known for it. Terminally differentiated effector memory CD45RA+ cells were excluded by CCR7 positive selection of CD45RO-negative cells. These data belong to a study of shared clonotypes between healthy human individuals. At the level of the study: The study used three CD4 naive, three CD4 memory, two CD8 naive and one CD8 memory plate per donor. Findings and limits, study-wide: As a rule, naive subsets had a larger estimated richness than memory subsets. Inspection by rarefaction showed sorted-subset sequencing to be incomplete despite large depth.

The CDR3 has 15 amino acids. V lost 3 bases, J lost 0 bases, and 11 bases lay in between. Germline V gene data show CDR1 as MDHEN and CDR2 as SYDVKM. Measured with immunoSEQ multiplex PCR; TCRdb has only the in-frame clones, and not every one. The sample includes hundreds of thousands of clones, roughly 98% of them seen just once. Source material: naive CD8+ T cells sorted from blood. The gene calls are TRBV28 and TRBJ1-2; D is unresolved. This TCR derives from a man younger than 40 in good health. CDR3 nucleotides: TGTGCCAGCAGTTTGAGGAGGGCCCCTAACTATGGCTACACCTTC. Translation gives CASSLRRAPNYGYTF.